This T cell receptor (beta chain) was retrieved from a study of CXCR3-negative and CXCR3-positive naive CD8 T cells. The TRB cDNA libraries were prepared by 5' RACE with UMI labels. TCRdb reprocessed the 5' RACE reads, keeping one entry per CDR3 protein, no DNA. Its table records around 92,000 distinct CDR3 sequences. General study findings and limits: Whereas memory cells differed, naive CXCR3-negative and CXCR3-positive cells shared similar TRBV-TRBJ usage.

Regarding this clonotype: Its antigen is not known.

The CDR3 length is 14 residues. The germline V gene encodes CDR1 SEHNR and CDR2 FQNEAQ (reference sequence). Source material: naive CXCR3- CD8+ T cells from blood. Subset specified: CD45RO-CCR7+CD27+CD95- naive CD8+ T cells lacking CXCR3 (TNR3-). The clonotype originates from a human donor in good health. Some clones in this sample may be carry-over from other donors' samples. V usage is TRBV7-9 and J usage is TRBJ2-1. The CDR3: CASSGGTTYNEQFF. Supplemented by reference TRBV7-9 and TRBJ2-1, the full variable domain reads DTGVSQNPRHKITKRGQNVTFRCDPISEHNRLYWYRQTLGQGPEFLTYFQNEAQLEKSRLLSDRFSAERPKGSFSTLEIQRTEQGDSAMYLCASSGGTTYNEQFFGPGTRLTVL.